The T cell receptor (beta chain) described here comes from a study of liver allograft versus peripheral blood T cells. Overall study: Repertoires from peripheral blood of liver transplant recipients were compared with those inside their transplanted livers. Study-wide results and limits: Intragraft T cell receptor repertoires of liver allografts were reportedly distinct from those in peripheral blood.

The junction had 6 bases not matched to a gene; V was cut back by 4 bases and J by 4 bases. Germline V gene sequence: CDR1 MNHNY, CDR2 SVGAGI (reference sequence). CDR3 length: 15 amino acids. TCRdb redid the calling of the reads with MiXCR, one entry per CDR3 protein. This sample has about 15,000 distinct CDR3 sequences; roughly 20% occur once, and the top ten carry approximately 5.5%. This clonotype was recorded a few times. As yet, its antigen is unknown. The chain employs TRBV6-6 and TRBJ2-5, with 10 bases identical to TRBD2. This TCR derives from a human patient who had a liver transplant. Some T cells may be graft donor cells. The CDR3 sequence is CASSSGLAQRETQYF. The CDR3 region has the DNA TGTGCCAGCAGTTCGGGACTAGCGCAACGAGAGACCCAGTACTTC.